This record looks at one TCR beta chain sequence and its context. Primers for the PCR totalled 60 Vbeta and 13 Jbeta. TCRdb's copy holds only in-frame clones and misses some; the assay was immunoSEQ multiplex PCR. Of 70,000 to 90,000 clones listed, around three fifths are singletons. Donors had nominal health at sampling but likely had unrecorded immune exposures. The sample is drawn from a study of cytomegalovirus exposure and HLA in healthy donors. Study background: Early release data held some 80 million unique TCRs from HLA-typed donors.

Germline V lookup: CDR1 SGHRS, CDR2 YFSETQ. With 1 base removed from V and 6 bases from J, the gap between germline ends came to 9 bases. This CDR3 comprises 13 residues. V is TRBV5-1 and J is TRBJ2-3, with D possibly matching TRBD2 (6 bases). The source material was PBMCs. The clonotype originates from a woman aged 40 to 55 in good health and CMV-seropositive. CDR3 region: CASSLSLADTQYF. The CDR3 DNA sequence: TGCGCCAGCAGCTTGTCCCTAGCGGATACGCAGTATTTT. The full variable domain, completed using reference TRBV5-1 and TRBJ2-3, is KAGVTQTPRYLIKTRGQQVTLSCSPISGHRSVSWYQQTPGQGLQFLFEYFSETQRNKGNFPGRFSGRQFSNSRSEMNVSTLELGDSALYLCASSLSLADTQYFGPGTRLTVL.